The 9 T cell receptor beta chains given below trace back to one sample, sequenced in a study of CD8 T cells in ankylosing spondylitis. TCRdb reanalysed the 5' RACE reads using MiXCR and keeps one entry per CDR3 protein. The sample holds about 330,000 distinct CDR3 sequences, less than 10% seen once. Study-level results: What appeared characteristic of ankylosing spondylitis blood was a TCR beta motif of several highly homologous variants.

For these TCRs, the target antigens are not known. The material sequenced was blood, either unsorted or a sorted T cell fraction (not recorded which). The receptors originated from a male donor with ankylosing spondylitis.

This clonotype was observed many times. The CDR3 region is CASSWGGGFQPQHF. The CDR3 DNA is TGTGCCAGCAGCTGGGGTGGGGGGTTCCAGCCCCAGCATTTT. This rearrangement joins TRBV5-6 to TRBJ1-5; maybe TRBD1 (5 bases). The germline CDR1 and CDR2 sequences are SGHDT and YYEEEE. CDR3 length equals 14 residues. V was shortened by 3 bases and J by 7 bases, with 14 bases between the two germline ends.

The chain has TRBV20-1 and TRBJ2-5; D is unresolved. The CDR3 has 12 amino acids. Trimming shortened V by 1 base and J by 2 bases, and 5 bases separated the two germline ends. The V gene's germline CDR1 is DFQATT and CDR2 SNEGSKA (reference sequence). CDR3 protein: CSARGVQETQYF. As DNA, the CDR3 is TGCAGTGCTAGAGGGGTTCAAGAGACCCAGTACTTC.

This rearrangement joins TRBV6-1 to TRBJ1-5, with D perhaps matching TRBD1 (6 bases). Germline V gives CDR1 MNHNS, CDR2 SASEGT. The length of the CDR3 is 15 residues. The V end lost 2 bases, the J end lost 8 bases, and 16 bases lay between the germline ends. The CDR3 here is CASSELRDIGKPQHF. As DNA, the CDR3 is TGTGCCAGCAGTGAACTCCGGGACATTGGTAAGCCCCAGCATTTT.

This clonotype was observed a handful of times. The genes are TRBV2 and TRBJ2-2; no clear D gene. The CDR3 sequence is 11 residues long. Germline loops: CDR1 SNHLY, CDR2 FYNNEI. Trimming stripped 2 bases from V and 7 bases from J, with 2 bases between. CDR3 nucleotides: TGTGCCAGCAGTGAATTCGGGGAGCTGTTTTTT. This codes for CASSEFGELFF.

This clonotype was counted between two and nine times. The V gene is TRBV20-1, the J gene TRBJ2-7; the D gene is possibly TRBD2 (5 bases). The CDR3 is 12 residues long. Germline loops: CDR1 DFQATT, CDR2 SNEGSKA (reference sequence). V was cut by 3 bases and J by 5 bases, with 11 bases left in between. The DNA for the CDR3 is TGCAGTGCTAGTCTCTCGGGGAACGAGCAGTACTTC. This gives the protein CSASLSGNEQYF.

The chain has TRBV5-5 and TRBJ2-5, with 7 bases matching TRBD1. CDR3 length: 14 amino acids. The J segment lost 1 base and the V segment lost 2 bases, leaving 2 bases of the junction unmatched. Per germline, CDR1 SGHKS and CDR2 YYEKEE (reference sequence). The CDR3 sequence: CASSFRTGQETQYF. The CDR3 nucleotides are TGTGCCAGCAGCTTCCGGACAGGCCAAGAGACCCAGTACTTC.

V usage is TRBV6-1 and J usage is TRBJ2-2, with 11 bases identical to TRBD2. The CDR3 is 15 amino acids. CDR1 MNHNS and CDR2 SASEGT come from the germline V gene. V lost 5 bases to trimming and J lost 3 bases; unmatched junction nucleotides: 2. CDR3 coding DNA: TGTGCCAGCAGTATGACTAGCGGGGACACCGGGGAGCTGTTTTTT. Translated, it gives CASSMTSGDTGELFF.

J is TRBJ2-7 and V is TRBV12-5, with D tentatively TRBD2 (5 bases). CDR1 and CDR2 from the germline V gene are LGHNT and FRNRAP. CDR3 size: 15 residues. Trimming stripped 4 bases from V and 6 bases from J, with 19 bases between. The CDR3 loop reads CASGSGVTGGIEQYF. As DNA, the CDR3 is TGTGCTAGTGGTTCTGGGGTCACTGGAGGAATCGAGCAGTACTTC.

This clonotype was seen a few times. The rearrangement links TRBV7-9 to TRBJ1-5; 8 nucleotides agree with TRBD1. V lost 5 bases, J lost 1 base, and 4 bases stayed unmatched. CDR3 length: 15 residues. Germline assignment: CDR1 SEHNR and CDR2 FQNEAQ (reference sequence). CDR3 nucleotides: TGTGCCAGCAGCCGCAGGGGGCAGAGCAATCAGCCCCAGCATTTT. Residues: CASSRRGQSNQPQHF.